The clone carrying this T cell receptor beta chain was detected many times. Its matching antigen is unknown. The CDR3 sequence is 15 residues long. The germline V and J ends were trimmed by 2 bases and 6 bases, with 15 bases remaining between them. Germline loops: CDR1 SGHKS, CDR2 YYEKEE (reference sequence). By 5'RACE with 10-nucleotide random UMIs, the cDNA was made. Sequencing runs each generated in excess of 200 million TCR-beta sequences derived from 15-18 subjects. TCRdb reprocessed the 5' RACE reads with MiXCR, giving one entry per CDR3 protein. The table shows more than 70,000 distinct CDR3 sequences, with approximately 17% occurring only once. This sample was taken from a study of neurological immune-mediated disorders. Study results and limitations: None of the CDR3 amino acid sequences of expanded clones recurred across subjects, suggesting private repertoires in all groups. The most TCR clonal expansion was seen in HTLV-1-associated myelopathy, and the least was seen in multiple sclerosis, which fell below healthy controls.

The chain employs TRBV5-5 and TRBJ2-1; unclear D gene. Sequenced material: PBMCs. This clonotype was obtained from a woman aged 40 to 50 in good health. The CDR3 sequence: CASSFRTPGPNEQFF. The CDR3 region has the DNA TGTGCCAGCAGCTTCCGGACCCCAGGCCCCAATGAGCAGTTCTTC.